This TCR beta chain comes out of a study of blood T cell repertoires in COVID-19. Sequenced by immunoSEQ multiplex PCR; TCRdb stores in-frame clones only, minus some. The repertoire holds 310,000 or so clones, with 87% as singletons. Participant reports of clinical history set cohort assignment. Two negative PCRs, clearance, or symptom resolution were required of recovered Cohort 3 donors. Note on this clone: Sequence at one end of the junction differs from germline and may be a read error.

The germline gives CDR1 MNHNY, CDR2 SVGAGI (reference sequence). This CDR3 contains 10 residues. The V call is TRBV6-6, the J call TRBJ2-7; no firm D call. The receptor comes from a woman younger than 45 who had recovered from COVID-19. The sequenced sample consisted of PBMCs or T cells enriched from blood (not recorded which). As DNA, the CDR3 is TGTGCCAGCAGTATCCCGAGCTTGCACTTC. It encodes CASSIPSLHF.